This TCR beta chain is from a study of blood T cells in healthy people across ages. PCR was performed a second time for roughly 7 to 12 cycles using a sample-barcoded 5' primer and a J-beta primer mix. Sequencing of every sample gave 3 million or more CDR3-containing paired-end reads. In TCRdb, the 5' RACE reads were re-called with MiXCR into one record per CDR3 protein. Among hundreds of thousands of distinct CDR3 sequences listed, about 61% were seen once. Overall study results and limits: There were more naive CD4+ cells and higher diversity in long-lived donors than in aged donors. Strongly correlated with naive T cell percentage was TCR beta diversity.

Donors each provided about 10 milliliters of peripheral blood. Concerning this clonotype: The antigen remains unidentified. A clone one base away is much larger, so this may be a read error.

Germline CDR1 and CDR2: SGHTA and FQGNSA. The CDR3 extends over 15 amino acids. V was cut by 8 bases and J by 0 bases, with 14 bases left in between. Sequenced input: blood. The rearrangement joins TRBV7-2 to TRBJ1-5; tentative D call: TRBD1 (5 bases). The TCR comes from a man aged 35 to 55 in good health. The CDR3 protein is CASGPSGPSNQPQHF. The CDR3 DNA reads TGTGCCAGCGGCCCGTCGGGGCCTAGCAATCAGCCCCAGCATTTT.